These 28 T cell receptor beta chains were sequenced from one sample in a study of blood T cell repertoires in COVID-19. TCRdb keeps only in-frame clones here, not all; method: immunoSEQ multiplex PCR. The repertoire holds over 300,000 clones, with roughly 90% as singletons. The material sequenced was peripheral blood. All receptors come from a man between 18 and 35 years old with active or convalescent COVID-19.

The J gene is TRBJ1-5, the V gene TRBV7-9; no definite D call. The CDR3 has 12 residues. The germline gives CDR1 SEHNR, CDR2 FQNEAQ (reference sequence). Trimming stripped 8 bases from V and 6 bases from J, with 11 bases between. The CDR3 nucleotides read TGTGCCAGCGACTCATTTGGTCAGCCCCAGCATTTT. Encoded protein: CASDSFGQPQHF.

The rearrangement links TRBV5-4 to TRBJ1-2; TRBD1 is a possible D gene (5 bases). The CDR3 covers 13 residues. In germline, CDR1 is SGHNT, CDR2 YYREEE (reference sequence). Between the trimmed V and J ends, which lost 2 bases and 5 bases, there was a span of 10 bases. CDR3 protein: CASSFTRDYGYTF. CDR3 sequence (DNA): TGTGCCAGCAGCTTTACCAGGGATTATGGCTACACCTTC.

The chain recombines TRBV9 with TRBJ2-5; 9 nucleotides match TRBD2. Germline V CDR1 and CDR2: SGDLS, YYNGEE. V lost 0 bases, J lost 2 bases, and 2 bases stayed unmatched. CDR3 length: 15 amino acids. The CDR3 region is CASSVGTSAQETQYF. In DNA form, the CDR3 reads TGTGCCAGCAGCGTAGGGACTAGCGCACAAGAGACCCAGTACTTC.

The rearrangement links TRBV6-5 to TRBJ2-3; D unresolved. The CDR3 runs 15 residues. The germline gives CDR1 MNHEY, CDR2 SVGAGI. Trimming removed 0 bases from V and 2 bases from J, with 9 bases in between. The CDR3 DNA follows: TGTGCCAGCAGTTACTCGAACAAAGACACAGATACGCAGTATTTT. Its protein is CASSYSNKDTDTQYF.

V is TRBV6-1 and J is TRBJ2-7; tentatively, D is TRBD1 (6 bases). Per the germline V gene, CDR1 is MNHNS and CDR2 is SASEGT. Between the trimmed V and J ends, which lost 2 bases and 5 bases, there was a span of 10 bases. The CDR3 extends over 13 amino acids. CDR3 in amino acids: CASSELDRDEQYF. In DNA, the CDR3 is TGTGCCAGCAGTGAACTGGACAGAGACGAGCAGTACTTC.

This clone was detected a few times. The chain is built from TRBV5-1 and TRBJ1-4; 7 bases are a match to TRBD1. There are 15 residues in the CDR3. The V gene's germline CDR1 is SGHRS and CDR2 YFSETQ. Losses at the gene ends were 4 bases for V and 0 bases for J; bases not matched to a gene: 3. In nucleotides, the CDR3 is TGCGCCAGCAGCCTAGGACAGGCAACTAATGAAAAACTGTTTTTT. Residues: CASSLGQATNEKLFF.

The gene calls are TRBV4-3 and TRBJ1-2; 10 bases align to TRBD1. This CDR3 contains 15 residues. V was clipped by 1 base and J by 8 bases; unmatched bases: 7. Germline V gene lookup returns CDR1 LGHNA and CDR2 YSLEER. The CDR3 nucleotides are TGCGCCAGCAGCCAAGGAACCGGGACAGGGGACGGCTACACCTTC. This gives the protein CASSQGTGTGDGYTF.

This chain uses TRBV5-1 with TRBJ2-1; possibly TRBD2 for D (7 bases). The CDR3 length is 14 residues. CDR1 is SGHRS, CDR2 YFSETQ, per germline. Between the trimmed V and J ends, which lost 6 bases and 5 bases, there was a span of 15 bases. CDR3 sequence reads: CASKGGGANNEQFF. Written as DNA, the CDR3 is TGCGCCAGCAAAGGAGGGGGGGCTAACAATGAGCAGTTCTTC.

The V gene is TRBV24-1, the J gene TRBJ2-7; D is undetermined. V shed 1 base and J shed 1 base, with 7 bases lying between them. The germline V gene encodes CDR1 KGHDR and CDR2 SFDVKD. The CDR3 runs 14 residues. CDR3 sequence: CATSDFGTSYEQYF. CDR3 DNA sequence: TGTGCCACCAGTGATTTTGGCACATCCTACGAGCAGTACTTC.

The CDR3 loop reads CASSSITGYGYTF. CDR3 nucleotides: TGTGCCAGCAGTTCCATAACGGGTTATGGCTACACCTTC. The genes are TRBV27 and TRBJ1-2, with D hard to call. V was shortened by 4 bases and J by 5 bases, with 11 bases between the two germline ends. CDR1 MNHEY and CDR2 SMNVEV come from the germline V gene (reference sequence). The CDR3 has 13 amino acids.

The chain links TRBV28 to TRBJ2-7, with 7 bases lining up with TRBD1. V shed 8 bases and J 2 bases; nucleotides not matched to a gene: 3. Germline CDR1 and CDR2: MDHEN and SYDVKM. This CDR3 region has 12 residues. DNA of the CDR3: TGTGCCAGCGGGACAGTTCCCTACGAGCAGTACTTC. Translated: CASGTVPYEQYF.

This chain uses TRBV6-2 or TRBV6-3 with TRBJ1-1, with 7 bases fitting TRBD1. V trimming: 5 bases; J trimming: 3 bases; junction bases outside the gene matches: 3. In germline, CDR1 is MNHEY, CDR2 SVGEGT. This CDR3 comprises 13 residues. CDR3 protein: CASSRDSDTEAFF. DNA for the CDR3: TGTGCCAGCAGTCGGGACAGCGACACTGAAGCTTTCTTT.

J is TRBJ1-4 and V is TRBV5-1; D uncertain. Germline V gene sequence: CDR1 SGHRS, CDR2 YFSETQ. The CDR3 spans 14 residues. V shed 4 bases and J shed 5 bases, with 12 bases lying between them. CDR3 DNA: TGCGCCAGCAGCCACGACCGGGAGAATGAAAAACTGTTTTTT. This sequence encodes CASSHDRENEKLFF.

The rearrangement uses TRBV9 and TRBJ2-2; maybe TRBD1 (6 bases). The CDR3 loop spans 16 amino acids. The V end lost 3 bases, the J end lost 7 bases, and 19 bases lay between the germline ends. Looked up from germline, CDR1 is SGDLS and CDR2 is YYNGEE. DNA for the CDR3: TGTGCCAGCAGCGCCCGTCCCCCGGGACAAAGCGGGGAGCTGTTTTTT. Translating it yields CASSARPPGQSGELFF.

This chain uses TRBV7-9 with TRBJ1-5, with D perhaps matching TRBD1 (5 bases). This CDR3 has 15 amino acids. CDR1 is SEHNR and CDR2 is FQNEAQ in the germline V gene (reference sequence). Trimming pared 6 bases from V and 1 base from J, leaving 13 bases between. CDR3 residues: CASSYLQGSNQPQHF. The CDR3 DNA reads TGTGCCAGCAGTTATTTGCAGGGCAGCAATCAGCCCCAGCATTTT.

This chain joins TRBV3-1 (or the pseudogene TRBV3-2) and TRBJ2-7; no clear D. The germline V gene encodes CDR1 LGHDT and CDR2 YNNKEL (reference sequence). The CDR3 spans 11 residues. V lost 6 bases and J lost 5, with 8 bases in between. In nucleotides, the CDR3 is TGTGCCAGCAGAAGTGCGGACGAGCAGTACTTC. This codes for CASRSADEQYF.

The chain couples TRBV7-6 to TRBJ2-2; possible D gene TRBD2, 6 bases. The CDR3 length is 16 residues. In germline, CDR1 is SGHVS, CDR2 FNYEAQ. The ends were cut back, 2 bases at V and 5 bases at J, with 15 bases in the middle. CDR3 loop: CASSLYGGPGTGELFF. CDR3 nucleotide sequence: TGTGCCAGCAGCTTATACGGGGGACCCGGGACCGGGGAGCTGTTTTTT. The full variable domain, with the rest looked up from reference TRBV7-6 and TRBJ2-2, is GAGVSQSPRYKVTKRGQDVALRCDPISGHVSLYWYRQALGQGPEFLTYFNYEAQQDKSGLPNDRFSAERPEGSISTLTIQRTEQRDSAMYRCASSLYGGPGTGELFFGEGSRLTVL.

The chain employs TRBV6-5 and TRBJ2-5; D might be TRBD2 (6 bases). Trimming cost V 4 bases and J 1 base, with 10 bases left between them. The germline gives CDR1 MNHEY, CDR2 SVGAGI. This CDR3 has 14 amino acids. The CDR3 protein is CASSFGGSQETQYF. DNA of the CDR3: TGTGCCAGCAGTTTTGGGGGGAGCCAAGAGACCCAGTACTTC.

CDR3 amino acids: CASSGRQGDGYTF. The CDR3 DNA is TGCGCCAGCAGCGGACGACAGGGGGATGGCTACACCTTC. The V and J genes are TRBV4-1 and TRBJ1-2; 9 nucleotides line up with TRBD1. V shed 5 bases, J shed 6 bases, and the junction held 4 bases outside the gene matches. Germline V lookup: CDR1 MGHRA, CDR2 YSYEKL. CDR3 size: 13 residues.

The rearrangement joins TRBV3-1 (or the pseudogene TRBV3-2) to TRBJ1-2, with D hard to call. Deletions cut 3 bases from V and 5 bases from J, with 16 bases between. Germline V CDR1 and CDR2: LGHDT, YNNKEL (reference sequence). This CDR3 comprises 15 residues. The CDR3 sequence is CASSHQTPRGYGYTF. The CDR3 nucleotides read TGTGCCAGCAGCCACCAGACGCCCCGCGGGTATGGCTACACCTTC.

The chain uses TRBV12-3 or TRBV12-4 and TRBJ1-2; a weak D match, TRBD1 (6 bases). Trimming shortened V by 7 bases and J by 4 bases, and 13 bases separated the two germline ends. CDR3 length: 13 amino acids. The CDR3 loop reads CASTLGQFYGYTF. The CDR3 bases are TGTGCCAGCACTCTTGGACAGTTCTATGGCTACACCTTC.

V gene TRBV4-2 combines with J gene TRBJ1-6; no firm D call. The V gene's germline CDR1 is LGHNA and CDR2 YNFKEQ. V lost 1 base and J 13 bases, leaving 14 bases between the germline ends. The CDR3 loop spans 14 amino acids. The CDR3 region is CASSQVRKQSPLHF. The CDR3 bases are TGTGCCAGCAGCCAAGTACGTAAGCAATCGCCCCTCCACTTT.

CDR3 in amino acids: CARDRVIRKYHNSPLHF. For the CDR3, the DNA is TGTGCCCGTGACAGGGTAATACGAAAGTATCATAATTCACCCCTCCACTTT. The gene calls are TRBV24-1 and TRBJ1-6; 7 positions agree with TRBD1. The junction had 18 bases not matched to a gene; V was cut back by 12 bases and J by 5 bases. The germline CDR1 and CDR2 sequences are KGHDR and SFDVKD. The CDR3 spans 17 residues.

V and J are TRBV5-1 and TRBJ1-2; D gene unclear. V was trimmed by 2 bases and J by 4 bases, leaving 12 bases between them. The germline V gene encodes CDR1 SGHRS and CDR2 YFSETQ. The CDR3 has 14 amino acids. In DNA, the CDR3 is TGCGCCAGCAGCTTACCCGGAGGTAGCTATGGCTACACCTTC. The encoded protein is CASSLPGGSYGYTF.

The chain links TRBV14 to TRBJ2-5; D call uncertain. Trimming removed 2 bases at V and 2 bases at J, with 15 bases between. This CDR3 contains 16 residues. Germline V lookup: CDR1 SGHDN, CDR2 FVKESK. CDR3 in DNA: TGTGCCAGCAGCCAACTGGTGGGCGTCTTACAAGAGACCCAGTACTTC. Translated, it gives CASSQLVGVLQETQYF.

V usage is TRBV19 and J usage is TRBJ1-2, with D maybe TRBD1 (5 bases). The V and J ends lost 8 bases and 3 bases respectively, with 28 bases between them. The CDR3 runs to 18 residues. Germline V gene lookup returns CDR1 LNHDA and CDR2 SQIVND (reference sequence). CDR3 in amino acids: CASSEPGGRAKAYYGYTF. The DNA of the CDR3 is TGTGCCAGTTCCGAACCGGGGGGGAGGGCCAAGGCCTACTATGGCTACACCTTC.

The chain links TRBV4-1 to TRBJ1-2; no definite D call. The CDR3 is 14 residues long. Germline CDR1 and CDR2: MGHRA and YSYEKL. Between the trimmed V and J ends, which lost 2 bases and 6 bases, there was a span of 13 bases. The CDR3 bases are TGCGCCAGCAGCCAACTGTGGAAACAGAATGGCTACACCTTC. Encoded protein: CASSQLWKQNGYTF.

The J gene is TRBJ1-1, the V gene TRBV29-1; D not certain. CDR1 is SQVTM and CDR2 is ANQGSEA in the germline V gene. V lost 2 bases, J lost 5 bases, and 12 bases lay in between. The CDR3 sequence is 13 residues long. The CDR3 is CSVEPVLVTEAFF. The CDR3, as DNA: TGCAGCGTTGAACCAGTTTTGGTTACTGAAGCTTTCTTT.